The 2 T cell receptor beta chains presented below share a single source sample, sequenced in a study of blood T cell repertoires in COVID-19. Assay used: immunoSEQ multiplex PCR; TCRdb lists only in-frame clones, some missing. The sample consists of some 100,000 clones, 80% to 95% of them appearing once. The specimen sequenced was peripheral blood. The receptors stem from a man aged 65 to 85 with acute or convalescent COVID-19.

The chain links TRBV6-1 to TRBJ1-2; perhaps TRBD1 as D (6 bases). Germline CDR1 reads MNHNS; CDR2 reads SASEGT. V lost 3 bases and J lost 4, with 18 bases in between. This CDR3 is 16 amino acids long. The CDR3 DNA is TGTGCCAGCAGTGAGCAGGGACACCCCCTTTTCTATGGCTACACCTTC. This sequence encodes CASSEQGHPLFYGYTF.

The CDR3 coding sequence is TGCGCCAGCAGCTTGTTTCGTTCCCTGACAGGGTATGGCTACACCTTC. This codes for CASSLFRSLTGYGYTF. The J gene is TRBJ1-2, the V gene TRBV5-1; 7 nucleotides match TRBD1. CDR3 length: 16 amino acids. J gave up 5 bases and V 1 base, and 11 bases lay outside the gene matches. Germline CDR1 and CDR2: SGHRS and YFSETQ.